One TCR beta chain is described in this entry. Its binding antigen is unknown. The input lacks base qualities; no much larger clone sits a single base away. In light of the paper, this sample's time point label describes: around 24 weeks on oral tofacitinib. The treatment or condition label corresponds to: oral pan-JAK inhibitor, 5-10 mg twice daily. Lesional scalp punch biopsies and peripheral blood were obtained from alopecia areata patients. PBMCs were isolated by density centrifugation and stained for CD3, CD4 and CD8, and CD4+ and CD8+ T cells were sorted on a FACSAria. There are 16 amino acids in the CDR3, from cysteine to phenylalanine inclusive. Of all the DNA, just the CDR3 is kept, 48 bases in frame from base 1. CDR1 and CDR2, looked up from the germline V gene (reference sequence), are MNHEY and SMNVEV. V is clipped by 2 bases and J by 1 base, and the sequence between their germline boundaries is 14 bases long.

The data were obtained in a study of CD8+ T cells in alopecia areata listed by TCRdb under 2018. Notes on the research overall: Treated patients were enrolled in an open-label pilot trial of oral tofacitinib at 5 to 10 mg twice daily for moderate-to-severe alopecia areata. To study T cell clonal expansion in alopecia areata, the researchers applied high-throughput TCRbeta sequencing to both the C3H/HeJ mouse model and human patients. Biopsies were taken from tofacitinib-treated patients at baseline and at 4 and 24 weeks of treatment, and a later scalp biopsy was taken in several of the tofacitinib-treated patients. Clonality in the scalp was compared among normal scalp (n=4), patchy alopecia areata scalp (n=8), and alopecia totalis/universalis scalp (n=8). Patients received tofacitinib for 6 to 18 months and were then followed off drug for 6 months to check for delayed response and recurrence. The RNA source kit depended on sample type: the PAXgene miRNA kit for fixed scalp, the miRNeasy kit for PBMCs, and the RNeasy kit for mouse skin. Scalp tissue and sorted CD4+ and CD8+ peripheral blood T cells from patchy and totalis/universalis alopecia areata patients and from healthy controls were covered by human TCRbeta sequencing. The SALT score, which quantifies the percentage of affected scalp surface area, was used to measure disease severity in treated patients. TCRbeta CDR3 regions were amplified by immunoSEQ multiplex PCR with 35 Vbeta forward and 13 Jbeta reverse primers.

Study-wide findings and limitations: Many expanded lesional clones were found to persist in scalp and blood during tofacitinib treatment, and relapse after treatment cessation may be partly explained by this persistence. Because the treated cohort was small and had just a single nonresponder, larger studies are needed to establish links between baseline CD8+ expansion and response. Compared with normal scalp, lesional scalp, particularly in alopecia totalis/universalis, had higher clonality and more expanded CD8+ clones, which suggests antigenic drive. Shared TCR sequences between patients were less evident than in mice, which may be partly attributable to HLA diversity in the patient population. Scalp TCR repertoire analysis is complicated because resident alphabeta T cells in normal human skin are also sequenced, whereas mouse skin is dominated by gammadelta T cells. Scalp clonality and the number of expanded CD8+ clones among the top 100 scalp clones were significantly decreased by tofacitinib.

Library creation used the immunoSEQ multiplex PCR assay. To provide template for TCR sequencing, every sample had RNA extracted and reverse transcribed into cDNA. First-strand cDNA was synthesized with SuperScript III using a 2:1 mix of oligo-dT and random hexamers. A synthetic immune receptor repertoire was used to gauge amplification bias, and whatever bias remained was removed computationally. The source study handled its data this way. Raw reads were preprocessed to remove errors, and CDR3 was defined by IMGT conventions from the conserved cysteine to phenylalanine. Clonality was computed by normalizing Shannon entropy by log2 of the number of productive unique TCRs and subtracting the result from 1. Scalp TCRbeta sequences were cross-referenced with sorted blood CD4 and CD8 repertoires so that the CD4 or CD8 identity of scalp clones could be inferred. TCRdb's version of the immuneACCESS table is confined to in-frame rearrangements and falls short of the full clone set. An unresolved V gene accounts for under half of the shortfall where checked; the remainder is of unknown origin. D and trimming were read from the DNA, whereas the V and J calls and clone size are those reported in that table. Within this sample are approximately 190,000 clones, with about three fifths of them counted one time only. Of the sample, more than 5.5% falls within the top ten clones.

The TCR was taken from a human donor with alopecia areata. The input for sequencing was CD4+ T cells sorted from blood, taken at week 24, from a patient treated with tofacitinib. The chain employs TRBV27 and TRBJ2-5, and the D gene may be TRBD1, 5 bases matching. In nucleotide form, the sequence is TGTGCCAGCAGTTTACAAGGGGCTGCGGCCCAAGAGACCCAGTACTTC. Its translation reads: CASSLQGAAAQETQYF.